Following are 29 T cell receptor beta chains from one sample sequenced in a study of cytomegalovirus exposure and HLA in healthy donors. Amplification used 60 Vbeta primers and 13 Jbeta primers. The protocol was immunoSEQ multiplex PCR, while the TCRdb copy is restricted to in-frame clones and leaves out a portion. This table holds some 170,000 clones, about 80% found once. What was sequenced was PBMCs. Receptors were obtained from a man in his forties or fifties in good health and CMV-seropositive.

This clone was counted once. This rearrangement joins TRBV2 to TRBJ2-3, with 10 bases fitting TRBD2. This CDR3 spans 16 amino acids. Germline V gene data show CDR1 as SNHLY and CDR2 as FYNNEI. Losses at the gene ends were 5 bases for V and 3 bases for J; bases not matched to a gene: 8. The CDR3: CASSFPLAGETDTQYF. CDR3 in DNA: TGTGCCAGCAGTTTCCCTCTAGCGGGAGAGACAGATACGCAGTATTTT. The variable domain in full, completed from reference TRBV2 and TRBJ2-3, reads EPEVTQTPSHQVTQMGQEVILRCVPISNHLYFYWYRQILGQKVEFLVSFYNNEISEKSEIFDDQFSVERPDGSNFTLKIRSTKLEDSAMYFCASSFPLAGETDTQYFGPGTRLTVL.

In this sample, this clone turned up a few times. The rearrangement joins TRBV6-1 to TRBJ2-7; 7 nucleotides align to TRBD2. The germline CDR1 and CDR2 sequences are MNHNS and SASEGT. The V gene end was trimmed by 7 bases and the J gene end by 1 base; junction bases not matched to a gene: 4. CDR3 size: 13 residues. The DNA for the CDR3 is TGTGCCAGCAACAGCGGGAATTCCTACGAGCAGTACTTC. Its protein is CASNSGNSYEQYF.

The chain couples TRBV29-1 to TRBJ2-1; D possibly corresponds to TRBD2 (6 bases). This CDR3 comprises 14 residues. Deletions cut 6 bases from V and 0 bases from J, with 12 bases between. Germline-derived CDR1 and CDR2 are SQVTM and ANQGSEA. In DNA form, the CDR3 reads TGCAGCGTGGGGGGAACTCTCTCCTACAATGAGCAGTTCTTC. Protein sequence: CSVGGTLSYNEQFF.

The chain has TRBV5-1 and TRBJ2-7; TRBD2 matches 8 bases. Germline trimming cut 1 base from V and 2 bases from J; bases unmatched to any gene: 17. This CDR3 spans 19 amino acids. Germline V gene data show CDR1 as SGHRS and CDR2 as YFSETQ. This CDR3 reads CASSLLPGRAGLSTYEQYF. In DNA form, the CDR3 reads TGCGCCAGCAGCTTGCTCCCCGGGAGGGCCGGGCTTTCTACCTACGAGCAGTACTTC.

The rearrangement uses TRBV5-1 and TRBJ2-5, with TRBD1 identical over 10 bases. CDR1 SGHRS and CDR2 YFSETQ come from the germline V gene. V lost 0 bases, J lost 7 bases, and 6 bases stayed unmatched. The CDR3 is made up of 15 amino acids. CDR3 sequence reads: CASSLAGTGAGTQYF. CDR3 DNA sequence: TGCGCCAGCAGCTTGGCCGGGACAGGGGCTGGGACCCAGTACTTC.

About this clone itself: The identical CDR3 is also encoded by other nucleotide sequences in the sample. This chain joins TRBV2 and TRBJ1-5; tentatively, D is TRBD1 (5 bases). The germline V gene has CDR1 SNHLY and CDR2 FYNNEI. The CDR3 has 14 amino acids. Trimming took 2 bases from V and 4 from J, leaving 9 bases between them. In nucleotides, the CDR3 is TGTGCCAGCAGTGAACAGGGCCGAAATCAGCCCCAGCATTTT. Translating gives CASSEQGRNQPQHF.

A few counts support this clone. The chain carries TRBV5-1 and TRBJ2-6, with 8 bases that match TRBD1. Germline V lookup: CDR1 SGHRS, CDR2 YFSETQ. The CDR3 has 19 residues. J gave up 1 base and V 4 bases, and 13 bases lay outside the gene matches. The CDR3 DNA reads as TGCGCCAGCAGCCTACCGCCTCCCGGACAGGGTTCTGGGGCCAACGTCCTGACTTTC. Protein: CASSLPPPGQGSGANVLTF.

The sample holds one count of this clone. This chain joins TRBV28 and TRBJ2-5; D perhaps matches TRBD2 (5 bases). Germline lookup yields CDR1 MDHEN and CDR2 SYDVKM. The CDR3 has 14 residues. Trimming took off 7 bases at V and 3 bases at J, with 15 bases between the two ends. The CDR3 nucleotides are TGTGCCAGCAACCCCCCCCGGGGTGAAGAGACCCAGTACTTC. As protein: CASNPPRGEETQYF.

CDR3 amino acids: CASGTAYREMNTEAFF. CDR3 sequence (DNA): TGTGCCAGCGGGACAGCGTACAGGGAAATGAACACTGAAGCTTTCTTT. The rearrangement links TRBV6-7 to TRBJ1-1; the match to TRBD1 covers 7 bases. TRBV6-7 is labeled an ORF, and its function is uncertain. V shed 8 bases and J 0 bases; nucleotides not matched to a gene: 12. The CDR3 loop spans 16 amino acids.

This clone has a handful of counts. The gene calls are TRBV6-1 and TRBJ1-4; a possible D gene is TRBD1 (5 bases). The V gene lost 3 bases and the J gene lost 8 bases, with 13 bases spanning the gap. The CDR3 runs to 14 residues. The V gene's germline CDR1 is MNHNS and CDR2 SASEGT. The CDR3 is CASSDSGVGEKLFF. The CDR3 region has the DNA TGTGCCAGCAGTGATTCGGGGGTAGGAGAAAAACTGTTTTTT.

The V call is TRBV19, the J call TRBJ2-2, with 9 bases that match TRBD1. Germline V CDR1 and CDR2: LNHDA, SQIVND (reference sequence). V lost 6 bases, J lost 9 bases, and 14 bases stayed unmatched. The CDR3 consists of 16 residues. CDR3 nucleotides: TGTGCCAGTAGCCAAATACCGGGACAGGGCAGCCGGGAGCTGTTTTTT. Protein: CASSQIPGQGSRELFF.

This clone was picked up a small number of times. This rearrangement joins TRBV7-3 to TRBJ1-1, with TRBD1 identical over 9 bases. V gave up 5 bases and J gave up 9 bases; unmatched junction bases: 7. The CDR3 has 13 amino acids. Germline loops: CDR1 SGHTA, CDR2 FQGTGA. CDR3 DNA: TGTGCCAGCAGCCCCCGGGACAGGGAGAAAGCTTTCTTT. It codes for CASSPRDREKAFF.

This sequence joins TRBV5-1 and TRBJ2-1; 8 nucleotides agree with TRBD1. After removal of 0 bases from V and 4 bases from J, the junction contained 3 bases not matched to a gene. Germline CDR1 reads SGHRS; CDR2 reads YFSETQ. The CDR3 spans 15 residues. The CDR3 sequence is CASSLDRGEYNEQFF. As DNA, the CDR3 is TGCGCCAGCAGCTTGGACAGGGGGGAATACAATGAGCAGTTCTTC.

V and J are TRBV28 and TRBJ1-2, with 8 positions matching TRBD1. The CDR3 contains 13 residues. Germline V gene lookup returns CDR1 MDHEN and CDR2 SYDVKM. V was clipped by 5 bases and J by 7 bases; unmatched bases: 6. The CDR3: CASSLDRGRGYTF. CDR3 nucleotides: TGTGCCAGCAGTCTCGACAGGGGTCGTGGCTACACCTTC.

The chain is built from TRBV2 and TRBJ2-5; no reliable D call. From germline, CDR1 is SNHLY and CDR2 FYNNEI. Trimming pared 8 bases from V and 3 bases from J, leaving 22 bases between. This CDR3 is 16 amino acids long. The CDR3 is CASGTSVPKTKETQYF. The CDR3 nucleotides read TGTGCCAGCGGAACGAGCGTACCAAAAACTAAAGAGACCCAGTACTTC. Together with reference TRBV2 and TRBJ2-5, the CDR3 gives the full variable domain: EPEVTQTPSHQVTQMGQEVILRCVPISNHLYFYWYRQILGQKVEFLVSFYNNEISEKSEIFDDQFSVERPDGSNFTLKIRSTKLEDSAMYFCASGTSVPKTKETQYFGPGTRLLVL.

This chain joins TRBV28 and TRBJ1-5; TRBD1 matches at 8 bases. The CDR3 is 17 residues long. CDR1 MDHEN and CDR2 SYDVKM come from the germline V gene. After removal of 1 base from V and 4 bases from J, the junction contained 9 bases not matched to a gene. CDR3 coding DNA: TGTGCCAGCAGTTTATCCCAGGGGGCACTAGGGAATCAGCCCCAGCATTTT. Residues: CASSLSQGALGNQPQHF.

The chain carries TRBV5-4 and TRBJ2-1; TRBD2 agrees at 8 bases. Germline assignment: CDR1 SGHNT and CDR2 YYREEE (reference sequence). Trimming at V came to 4 bases and at J to 6 bases, leaving 12 bases not matched to a gene. The CDR3 extends over 16 amino acids. DNA for the CDR3: TGTGCCAGCAGCCGGGGGGGAGCGGGAGTATTCAATGAGCAGTTCTTC. Amino acids: CASSRGGAGVFNEQFF. The full variable domain, completed using reference TRBV5-4 and TRBJ2-1, is ETGVTQSPTHLIKTRGQQVTLRCSSQSGHNTVSWYQQALGQGPQFIFQYYREEENGRGNFPPRFSGLQFPNYSSELNVNALELDDSALYLCASSRGGAGVFNEQFFGPGTRLTVL.

The chain has TRBV7-9 and TRBJ2-1, with 11 bases lining up with TRBD2. CDR3 length: 16 residues. From germline, CDR1 is SEHNR and CDR2 FQNEAQ (reference sequence). Trimming removed 8 bases from V and 3 bases from J; junction bases left unmatched: 9. The DNA of the CDR3 is TGTGCCAGCCATACACAGGGACTAGCGGACTACAATGAGCAGTTCTTC. Its translation: CASHTQGLADYNEQFF.

This clone was observed a few times. The V call is TRBV5-1, the J call TRBJ1-2, with D unclear. The V end was cut by 0 bases, the J end by 4 bases, with 4 bases between. This CDR3 region has 12 residues. Germline CDR1 is SGHRS and CDR2 is YFSETQ. This CDR3 is CASSLGGYGYTF. CDR3 bases: TGCGCCAGCAGCTTGGGCGGCTATGGCTACACCTTC.

The chain has TRBV28 and TRBJ1-1; D is possibly TRBD1 (5 bases). Trimming took 2 bases from V and 6 from J, leaving 7 bases between them. This CDR3 has 12 amino acids. Germline values: CDR1 MDHEN, CDR2 SYDVKM. The CDR3 DNA follows: TGTGCCAGCAGTTTAAGGGGATCTGAAGCTTTCTTT. Its translation is CASSLRGSEAFF.

Only a few counts were recorded for this clone. At the DNA level, this CDR3 is encoded by other sequences in the same sample as well. J is TRBJ2-2 and V is TRBV5-1; 15 nucleotides line up with TRBD2. Germline-derived CDR1 and CDR2 are SGHRS and YFSETQ. The CDR3 has 16 residues. Trimming removed 4 bases from V and 4 bases from J; junction bases left unmatched: 2. CDR3 sequence reads: CASSPGLAGGTGELFF. Written as DNA, the CDR3 is TGCGCCAGCAGCCCGGGACTAGCGGGAGGCACCGGGGAGCTGTTTTTT.

The rearrangement links TRBV7-2 to TRBJ1-2; possible D gene TRBD1, 5 bases. Trimming stripped 5 bases from V and 1 base from J, with 17 bases between. Germline assignment: CDR1 SGHTA and CDR2 FQGNSA. CDR3 length equals 16 residues. CDR3 in amino acids: CASSPGVARGNYGYTF. DNA of the CDR3: TGTGCCAGCAGCCCGGGAGTTGCAAGGGGTAACTATGGCTACACCTTC.

There are a few counts of this clone. The junction departs from the called germline gene at one end, perhaps through a read error. The rearrangement links TRBV9 to TRBJ2-6, with 7 bases that match TRBD2. Germline V gene data show CDR1 as SGDLS and CDR2 as YYNGEE. The CDR3 has 19 amino acids. The CDR3 protein is CASSPEVGGRFAGANGLTF. The CDR3 coding sequence is TGTGCCAGCAGCCCCGAAGTAGGCGGGAGATTTGCTGGGGCCAACGGCCTGACTTTC.

The V and J genes are TRBV4-1 and TRBJ2-2; tentative D call: TRBD2 (5 bases). CDR1 is MGHRA, CDR2 YSYEKL, per germline. This CDR3 is 16 amino acids long. Trimming cost V 0 bases and J 4 bases, with 12 bases left between them. The CDR3 protein is CASSQERASSTGELFF. The CDR3 nucleotides are TGCGCCAGCAGCCAAGAACGGGCTAGCAGCACCGGGGAGCTGTTTTTT.

This clone appeared a few times. The chain carries TRBV19 and TRBJ2-7; possibly TRBD2 for D (7 bases). This CDR3 has 16 residues. V lost 4 bases to trimming and J lost 2 bases, with 18 bases between them. Per germline, CDR1 LNHDA and CDR2 SQIVND (reference sequence). The CDR3 protein is CASSKGGDFLTYEQYF. The CDR3 nucleotides are TGTGCCAGTAGTAAGGGGGGGGACTTTTTAACCTACGAGCAGTACTTC.

The chain is built from TRBV5-1 and TRBJ1-1, with TRBD1 matching 7 bases. There are 15 residues in the CDR3. The junction had 9 bases not matched to a gene; V was cut back by 7 bases and J by 0 bases. Germline CDR1 SGHRS, CDR2 YFSETQ. CDR3 loop: CASQQQGTVNTEAFF. In nucleotides, the CDR3 is TGCGCCAGCCAGCAGCAGGGGACAGTGAACACTGAAGCTTTCTTT. Variable domain in full (rest from reference TRBV5-1 and TRBJ1-1): KAGVTQTPRYLIKTRGQQVTLSCSPISGHRSVSWYQQTPGQGLQFLFEYFSETQRNKGNFPGRFSGRQFSNSRSEMNVSTLELGDSALYLCASQQQGTVNTEAFFGQGTRLTVV.

The chain combines TRBV6-1 with TRBJ1-4; 7 bases align to TRBD1. Germline V CDR1 and CDR2: MNHNS, SASEGT. The CDR3 is 14 amino acids. V lost 6 bases to trimming and J lost 6 bases; unmatched junction nucleotides: 7. The CDR3 bases are TGTGCCAGCAGGGAGACAGGGCGGGATGAAAAACTGTTTTTT. As protein: CASRETGRDEKLFF.

This chain connects TRBV5-6 to TRBJ1-1, with D possibly matching TRBD1 (5 bases). The CDR3 covers 13 residues. V was shortened by 1 base and J by 7 bases, with 11 bases between the two germline ends. Germline loops: CDR1 SGHDT, CDR2 YYEEEE. The CDR3 sequence: CASSLWGEFEAFF. CDR3 DNA sequence: TGTGCCAGCAGCTTGTGGGGGGAGTTTGAAGCTTTCTTT.

This sequence joins TRBV7-9 and TRBJ2-1; 10 bases are shared with TRBD2. The germline V gene has CDR1 SEHNR and CDR2 FQNEAQ (reference sequence). The CDR3 has 17 residues. Trimming cost V 6 bases and J 7 bases; bases outside gene matches: 15. The CDR3 spells CASRLPSLAGAGNEQFF. For the CDR3, the DNA is TGTGCCAGCAGGCTTCCCTCTCTAGCGGGAGCGGGGAATGAGCAGTTCTTC.